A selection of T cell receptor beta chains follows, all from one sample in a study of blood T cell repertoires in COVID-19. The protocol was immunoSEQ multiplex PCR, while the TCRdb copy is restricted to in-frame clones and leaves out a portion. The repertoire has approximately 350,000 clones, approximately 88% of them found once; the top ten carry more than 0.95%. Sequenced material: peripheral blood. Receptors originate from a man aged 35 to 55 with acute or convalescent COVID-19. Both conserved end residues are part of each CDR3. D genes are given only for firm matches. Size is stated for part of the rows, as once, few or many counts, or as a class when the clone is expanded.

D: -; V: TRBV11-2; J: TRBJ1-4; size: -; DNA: TGTGCCAGCAGCTCAGTTGGGGGGATGGTTGAGAAACTGTTTTTT; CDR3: CASSSVGGMVEKLFF
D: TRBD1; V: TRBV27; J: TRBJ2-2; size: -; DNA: TGTGCCAGCAGATCTAACAGGGGGCCGAACACCGGGGAGCTGTTTTTT; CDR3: CASRSNRGPNTGELFF
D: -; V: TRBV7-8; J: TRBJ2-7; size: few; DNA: TGTGCCAGCAGCCTCTCAGACGAGCAGTACTTC; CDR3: CASSLSDEQYF
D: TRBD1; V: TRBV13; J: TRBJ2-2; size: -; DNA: TGTGCCAGCAGCTCCTGGGACAGGGGTACCGGGGAGCTGTTTTTT; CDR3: CASSSWDRGTGELFF
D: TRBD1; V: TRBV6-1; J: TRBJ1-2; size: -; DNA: TGTGCCAGCAGTGAAATGGGACAGGCCTATAACTATGGCTACACCTTC; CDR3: CASSEMGQAYNYGYTF
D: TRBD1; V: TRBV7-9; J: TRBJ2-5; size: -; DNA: TGTGCCAGCAGCCCCCGTGGTGGGGGACAGCAAGAGACCCAGTACTTC; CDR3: CASSPRGGGQQETQYF
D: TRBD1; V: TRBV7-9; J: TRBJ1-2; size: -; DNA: TGTGCCAGCAGTTCCACAGGGGATGGCTACACCTTC; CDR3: CASSSTGDGYTF
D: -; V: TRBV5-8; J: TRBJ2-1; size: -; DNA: TGTGCCAGCAGCTTACAACAGTTCTTC; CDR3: CASSLQQFF
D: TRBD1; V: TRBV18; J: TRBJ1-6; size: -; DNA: TGTGCCAGCTCACAAGAGACAGGGACTAATTCACCCCTCCACTTT; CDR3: CASSQETGTNSPLHF
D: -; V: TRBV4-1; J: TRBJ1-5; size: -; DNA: TGCGCCAGCAGCCAAGATAGGAGGGGAGGGGTTAGCAATCAGCCCCAGCATTTT; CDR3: CASSQDRRGGVSNQPQHF
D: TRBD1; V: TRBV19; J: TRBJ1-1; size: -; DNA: TGTGCCAGTAGTTCCCGGGACAGGGGTCTCGACACTGAAGCTTTCTTT; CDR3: CASSSRDRGLDTEAFF
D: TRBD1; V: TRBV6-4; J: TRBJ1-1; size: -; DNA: TGTGCCAGCAGGGGGACAGGGGGAGAAAGGACTGAAGCTTTCTTT; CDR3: CASRGTGGERTEAFF
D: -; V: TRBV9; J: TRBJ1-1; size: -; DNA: TGTGCCAGGTCCCCCAGTTCGGGGATCCAGAATACTGAAGCTTTCTTT; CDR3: CARSPSSGIQNTEAFF
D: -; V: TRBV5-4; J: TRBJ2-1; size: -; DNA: TGTGCCAGCAGCTTGTTCATCGGCGGGGGCCAATACAATGAGCAGTTCTTC; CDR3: CASSLFIGGGQYNEQFF
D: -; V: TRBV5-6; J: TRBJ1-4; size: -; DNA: TGTGCCAGCAGCAGCTTCAATGAAAAACTGTTTTTT; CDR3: CASSSFNEKLFF
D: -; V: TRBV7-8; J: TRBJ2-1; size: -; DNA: TGTGCCAGCAGCTTAGTAGGGGGAAGGGAGCAGTTCTTC; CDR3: CASSLVGGREQFF
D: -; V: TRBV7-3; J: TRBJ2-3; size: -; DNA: TGTGCCAGCAGCTTCTCCCGGTCTAGCACAGATACGCAGTATTTT; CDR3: CASSFSRSSTDTQYF
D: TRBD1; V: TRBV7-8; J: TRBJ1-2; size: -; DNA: TGTGCCAGCAGCCGAGGGACAGGGGATGGCTACACCTTC; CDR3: CASSRGTGDGYTF
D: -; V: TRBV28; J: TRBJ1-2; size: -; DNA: TGTGCCAGCAGTTTCCAGGGATCTGGCTACACCTTC; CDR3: CASSFQGSGYTF
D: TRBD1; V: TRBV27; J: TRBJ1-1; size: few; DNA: TGTGCCAGCAGTTTAAATGGGAGAGGGGGCAACACTGAAGCTTTCTTT; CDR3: CASSLNGRGGNTEAFF
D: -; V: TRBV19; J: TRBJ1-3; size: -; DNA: TGTGCCAGTAGGACAAGCTCTGGAAACACCATATATTTT; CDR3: CASRTSSGNTIYF
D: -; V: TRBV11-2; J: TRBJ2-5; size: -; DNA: TGTGCCAGCAGCCCTCCCGGAGGGGCCGGAGAGACCCAGTACTTC; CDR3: CASSPPGGAGETQYF
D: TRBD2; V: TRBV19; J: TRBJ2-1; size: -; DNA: TGTGCCAGTAGTATGTGGACTAGCGGGAGAAAATACAATGAGCAGTTCTTC; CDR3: CASSMWTSGRKYNEQFF
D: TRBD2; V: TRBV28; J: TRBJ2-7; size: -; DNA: TGTGCCAGCAGCCTCACTAGCGGGATGGGTATATACGAGCAGTACTTC; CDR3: CASSLTSGMGIYEQYF
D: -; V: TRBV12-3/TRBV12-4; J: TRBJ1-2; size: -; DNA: TGTGCCAGCAGCCCCGGAGGCGGCTACACCTTC; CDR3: CASSPGGGYTF
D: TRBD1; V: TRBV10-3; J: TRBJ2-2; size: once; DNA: TGTGCCACACGACAGGGTTCGAACACCGGGGAGCTGTTTTTT; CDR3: CATRQGSNTGELFF
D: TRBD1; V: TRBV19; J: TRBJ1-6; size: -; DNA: TGTGCCAGTAGCACGGACAGGGAGGTTTCACCCCTCCACTTT; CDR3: CASSTDREVSPLHF